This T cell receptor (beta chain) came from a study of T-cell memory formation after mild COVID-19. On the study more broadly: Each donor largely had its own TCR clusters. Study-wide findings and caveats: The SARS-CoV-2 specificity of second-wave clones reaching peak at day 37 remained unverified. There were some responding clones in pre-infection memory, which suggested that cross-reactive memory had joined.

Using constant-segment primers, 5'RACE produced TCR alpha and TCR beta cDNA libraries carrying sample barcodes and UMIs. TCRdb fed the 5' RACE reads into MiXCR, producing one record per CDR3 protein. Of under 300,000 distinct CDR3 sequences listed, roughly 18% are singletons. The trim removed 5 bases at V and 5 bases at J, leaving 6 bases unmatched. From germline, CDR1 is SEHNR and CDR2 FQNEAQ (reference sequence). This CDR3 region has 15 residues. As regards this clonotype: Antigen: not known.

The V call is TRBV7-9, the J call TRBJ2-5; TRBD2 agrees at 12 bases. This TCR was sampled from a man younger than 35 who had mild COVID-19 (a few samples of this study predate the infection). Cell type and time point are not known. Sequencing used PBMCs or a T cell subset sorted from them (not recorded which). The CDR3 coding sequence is TGTGCCAGCAGCCTCCTCGGACTAGCGGGGGAGACCCAGTACTTC. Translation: CASSLLGLAGETQYF.